Below are 10 T cell receptor beta chains sequenced from a single sample in a study of blood T cell repertoires in COVID-19. Here immunoSEQ multiplex PCR was the method, and the copy in TCRdb shows in-frame clones only, minus some. The table lists more than 75,000 clones, under 90% of them singletons. Sequencing used peripheral blood. The receptors stem from a woman in her 70s with acute or convalescent COVID-19.

The rearrangement links TRBV25-1 to TRBJ1-2; 8 bases agree with TRBD1. The germline V gene encodes CDR1 MGHDK and CDR2 SYGVNS. The CDR3 consists of 14 residues. V gave up 3 bases and J gave up 1 base; unmatched junction bases: 1. The CDR3 loop is CASSEGQDNYGYTF. In DNA, the CDR3 is TGTGCCAGCAGTGAGGGACAGGATAACTATGGCTACACCTTC.

V is TRBV6-4 and J is TRBJ1-1, with TRBD1 matching 7 bases. Germline CDR1 MRHNA, CDR2 SNTAGT. CDR3 size: 14 residues. The V segment lost 6 bases and the J segment 5 bases; nucleotides outside the gene matches: 9. DNA of the CDR3: TGTGCCAGCAGAGCCGAAGACAGGGAGACTGAAGCTTTCTTT. Amino acids: CASRAEDRETEAFF.

CDR3 DNA: TGTGCCAGCAGCTTAGCACCGATGCGAGGCAAAAACATTCAGTACTTC. It yields the protein CASSLAPMRGKNIQYF. V is TRBV7-2 and J is TRBJ2-4, with D uncertain. Germline V gene data show CDR1 as SGHTA and CDR2 as FQGNSA. V was trimmed by 0 bases and J by 3 bases, leaving 12 bases between them. This CDR3 is built from 16 residues.

The rearrangement joins TRBV6-2 or TRBV6-3 to TRBJ2-7; 10 bases align to TRBD2. V shed 0 bases and J 5 bases; nucleotides not matched to a gene: 7. The CDR3 consists of 16 residues. Looked up from germline, CDR1 is MNHEY and CDR2 is SVGEGT. CDR3 nucleotide sequence: TGTGCCAGCAGTTACTCCAGCGGGAGGGCCGTCGACGAGCAGTACGTC. It codes for CASSYSSGRAVDEQYV.

The chain links TRBV7-2 to TRBJ2-1; 7 nucleotides match TRBD1. This CDR3 is built from 15 residues. In germline, CDR1 is SGHTA, CDR2 FQGNSA. Trimming at V came to 1 base and at J to 6 bases, leaving 6 bases not matched to a gene. The DNA of the CDR3 is TGTGCCAGCAGCTTAGAGGGTTCAGGGGGCAATGAGCAGTTCTTC. This encodes CASSLEGSGGNEQFF.

The chain's CDR3 is CASSLDPGTSGESNTGELFF. In DNA form, the CDR3 reads TGTGCCAGCAGCTTAGATCCTGGGACTAGCGGGGAGTCTAACACCGGGGAGCTGTTTTTT. The chain has TRBV11-2 and TRBJ2-2, with 13 bases identical to TRBD2. The CDR3 runs to 20 residues. J lost 2 bases, V lost 0 bases, and 9 bases had no gene match. The germline V gene has CDR1 SGHAT and CDR2 FQNNGV. The full variable domain, its missing parts supplied by reference TRBV11-2 and TRBJ2-2, is EAGVAQSPRYKIIEKRQSVAFWCNPISGHATLYWYQQILGQGPKLLIQFQNNGVVDDSQLPKDRFSAERLKGVDSTLKIQPAKLEDSAVYLCASSLDPGTSGESNTGELFFGEGSRLTVL.

The rearrangement joins TRBV11-3 to TRBJ2-1, with 9 bases identical to TRBD1. CDR1 and CDR2 (germline): SGHNT, YENEEA. CDR3 size: 15 residues. The ends lost 3 bases at V and 5 bases at J; junction bases unmatched: 5. The CDR3, as DNA: TGTGCCAGCAGCTTCCGGACAGGGGAGGACAATGAGCAGTTCTTC. Translated, it gives CASSFRTGEDNEQFF.

The chain joins TRBV30 to TRBJ1-2; D uncertain. The germline V gene encodes CDR1 GTSNPN and CDR2 SVGIG (reference sequence). V shed 3 bases and J shed 4 bases, with 6 bases lying between them. The CDR3 length is 11 residues. CDR3 coding DNA: TGTGCCTGGAGGGAGAGCTATGGCTACACCTTC. This sequence encodes CAWRESYGYTF.

The gene calls are TRBV19 and TRBJ1-5; D remains ambiguous. This CDR3 is built from 15 residues. Looked up from germline, CDR1 is LNHDA and CDR2 is SQIVND (reference sequence). Trimming took off 7 bases at V and 0 bases at J, with 13 bases between the two ends. The CDR3: CASTGSDYSNQPQHF. The CDR3 nucleotides read TGTGCCAGTACAGGCAGTGACTATAGCAATCAGCCCCAGCATTTT.

The chain couples TRBV6-2 or TRBV6-3 to TRBJ2-1; D perhaps matches TRBD2 (5 bases). Trimming shortened V by 0 bases and J by 11 bases, and 8 bases separated the two germline ends. In germline, CDR1 is MNHEY, CDR2 SVGEGT. The CDR3 length is 12 residues. This CDR3 reads CASSYSAGQQFF. CDR3 coding DNA: TGTGCCAGCAGTTACTCTGCGGGCCAGCAGTTCTTC.